Shown below are 27 T cell receptor beta chains from a single sample sequenced in a study of molecular identifiers for immune sequencing clone quantification (dated by TCRdb to the late 2010s). Libraries were prepared through PCR. The sequencing machine was a NextSeq 500. In-frame beta chains were kept once TCRdb had trimmed the public reads at Q25 with fastp and called clones with MiXCR. When rows share a CDR3 protein, they turn into one entry using the most common DNA and genes. The sample table records hundreds of thousands of distinct CDR3 sequences; roughly 25% of these occur just once. Together, the top ten hold 0.7% to 0.95% of the sample. Sample: naive CD8+ T cells from blood, with Jurkat cell RNA spiked in. The cell subset or site label of this sample denotes: FACS-sorted CD8+CD4-CCR7+CD45RA+ naive T cells. These receptor sequences come from a human donor in good health. Some libraries in this study had Jurkat cell RNA spiked in.

This clonotype was picked up many times. This sequence joins TRBV19 and TRBJ1-5; D ambiguous. V lost 4 bases and J 0 bases, leaving 10 bases between the germline ends. The CDR3 has 15 residues. Looked up from germline, CDR1 is LNHDA and CDR2 is SQIVND (reference sequence). The CDR3 protein is CASSTDAYSNQPQHF. As DNA, the CDR3 is TGTGCCAGTAGTACCGACGCATATAGCAATCAGCCCCAGCATTTT.

This sequence joins TRBV6-2 or TRBV6-3 and TRBJ2-3; D gene ambiguous. V was shortened by 7 bases and J by 0 bases, with 14 bases between the two germline ends. The CDR3 is 15 residues long. Germline CDR1 MNHEY, CDR2 SVGEGT. The CDR3 DNA reads TGTGCCAGCAAAGACCCTCGCGTAAGCACAGATACGCAGTATTTT. Its translation: CASKDPRVSTDTQYF.

The chain couples TRBV9 to TRBJ2-2; D may be TRBD1 (6 bases). CDR1 SGDLS and CDR2 YYNGEE come from the germline V gene. This CDR3 has 15 residues. Deletions cut 1 base from V and 3 bases from J, with 10 bases between. In nucleotides, the CDR3 is TGTGCCAGCAGCGTATACGGGACATACACCGGGGAGCTGTTTTTT. Protein: CASSVYGTYTGELFF.

This clonotype was detected a few times. A much larger clone is a single base away; this may be a read error. The chain's CDR3 is CASSDTYQEPQYF. DNA of the CDR3: TGTGCCAGCAGCGACACGTACCAAGAGCCCCAGTACTTC. This sequence joins TRBV7-2 and TRBJ2-5; D unresolved. In germline, CDR1 is SGHTA, CDR2 FQGNSA. This CDR3 spans 13 amino acids. The complete variable domain, with remaining parts taken from reference TRBV7-2 and TRBJ2-5, reads GAGVSQSPSNKVTEKGKDVELRCDPISGHTALYWYRQSLGQGLEFLIYFQGNSAPDKSGLPSDRFSAERTGGSVSTLTIQRTQQEDSAVYLCASSDTYQEPQYFGPGTRLLVL.

With respect to this clonotype: With a much larger clone just one base away, this may be a read error. A read error is likely, as this CDR3 ends without the conserved phenylalanine or tryptophan. No DNA is shown, since the ends of the CDR3 on it are uncertain; the CDR3 is the one TCRdb lists. The J gene is TRBJ1-4, the V gene TRBV6-2 or TRBV6-3; TRBD1 reflects the table's D call only, with no check against the DNA. A total of 11 residues make up the CDR3, ends included. Germline-derived CDR1 and CDR2 are MNHEY and SVGEGT. This CDR3 is CASSSGTAQFS.

This clonotype came up once. The chain joins TRBV6-2 or TRBV6-3 to TRBJ2-3; TRBD1 aligns across 7 bases. The CDR3 length is 15 residues. Trimming cost V 6 bases and J 5 bases; bases outside gene matches: 11. Germline V gene data show CDR1 as MNHEY and CDR2 as SVGEGT. CDR3 sequence: CASSYPARGLDTQYF. The CDR3 region has the DNA TGTGCCAGCAGCTACCCGGCCAGGGGGTTAGATACGCAGTATTTT.

J is TRBJ2-2 and V is TRBV6-5; D not resolved. With 0 bases removed from V and 5 bases from J, the gap between germline ends came to 7 bases. Germline V lookup: CDR1 MNHEY, CDR2 SVGAGI. This CDR3 region has 14 residues. CDR3 sequence reads: CASSYSEYTGELFF. The CDR3 DNA reads TGTGCCAGCAGTTACTCGGAGTATACCGGGGAGCTGTTTTTT.

This clonotype showed up just a few times. The rearrangement joins TRBV20-1 to TRBJ1-1; D is unresolved. Germline-derived CDR1 and CDR2 are DFQATT and SNEGSKA (reference sequence). This CDR3 is built from 16 residues. The germline V and J ends were trimmed by 3 bases and 6 bases, with 23 bases remaining between them. The CDR3 region is CSARDPSVLVIPEAFF. CDR3 nucleotides: TGCAGTGCTAGGGATCCTTCGGTGCTAGTAATTCCTGAAGCTTTCTTT.

V gene TRBV7-9 combines with J gene TRBJ2-2; TRBD1 agrees at 7 bases. V dropped 5 bases and J dropped 3; count of bases not matched to a gene: 6. Germline assignment: CDR1 SEHNR and CDR2 FQNEAQ (reference sequence). The CDR3 length is 15 residues. This CDR3 is CASSPAGTDTGELFF. The CDR3 region has the DNA TGTGCCAGCAGCCCAGCAGGGACAGACACCGGGGAGCTGTTTTTT.

The CDR3 DNA sequence: TGTGCCAGCAGCTTAGCGGGAGGGTTTGGCGGGGAGCTGTTTTTT. This gives the protein CASSLAGGFGGELFF. The V call is TRBV7-6, the J call TRBJ2-2; 7 positions agree with TRBD2. Per germline, CDR1 SGHVS and CDR2 FNYEAQ. The CDR3 sequence is 15 residues long. Unmatched junction bases numbered 5, after V lost 0 bases and J lost 7 bases.

This clonotype has a count of ten or more. The genes are TRBV4-3 and TRBJ2-7; 13 positions agree with TRBD2. After removal of 2 bases from V and 6 bases from J, the junction contained 7 bases not matched to a gene. CDR1 is LGHNA, CDR2 YSLEER, per germline. The CDR3 has 16 amino acids. The CDR3 DNA is TGCGCCAGCAGCCAAAGACTAGCGGGGGGCCCTGGCGAGCAGTACTTC. Amino acids: CASSQRLAGGPGEQYF.

Ten or more counts support this clonotype. V gene TRBV20-1 combines with J gene TRBJ2-6; 7 nucleotides line up with TRBD1. Trimming cost V 6 bases and J 0 bases; bases outside gene matches: 8. There are 16 residues in the CDR3. Germline CDR1 and CDR2: DFQATT and SNEGSKA (reference sequence). The CDR3: CSARDRESSGANVLTF. The CDR3 nucleotides are TGCAGTGCCCGGGACAGAGAATCCTCTGGGGCCAACGTCCTGACTTTC.

The CDR3 spells CARSPGQGGTGELFF. CDR3 sequence (DNA): TGTGCCAGAAGCCCCGGACAGGGCGGAACCGGGGAGCTGTTTTTT. J is TRBJ2-2 and V is TRBV19; 8 bases agree with TRBD1. After removal of 9 bases from V and 5 bases from J, the junction contained 11 bases not matched to a gene. CDR1 LNHDA and CDR2 SQIVND come from the germline V gene (reference sequence). This CDR3 has 15 residues.

There are a few counts of this clonotype. The V gene is TRBV4-1, the J gene TRBJ1-4, with D possibly being TRBD1 (5 bases). This CDR3 is built from 16 residues. V was clipped by 4 bases and J by 2 bases, with 14 bases between them. Germline CDR1 and CDR2: MGHRA and YSYEKL. The CDR3 here is CASSRQWGRTNEKLFF. The CDR3 DNA is TGCGCCAGCAGCCGCCAGTGGGGGAGGACTAATGAAAAACTGTTTTTT.

This clonotype came up many times. The V and J genes are TRBV7-9 and TRBJ1-1, with D possibly matching TRBD1 (6 bases). This CDR3 spans 14 amino acids. Germline V CDR1 and CDR2: SEHNR, FQNEAQ (reference sequence). The V and J ends lost 2 bases and 3 bases respectively, with 10 bases between them. Here the CDR3 DNA reads TGTGCCAGCAGCTTACCCCAGGGGTACACTGAAGCTTTCTTT. This gives the protein CASSLPQGYTEAFF.

The chain couples TRBV9 to TRBJ1-5, with D unresolved. Germline-derived CDR1 and CDR2 are SGDLS and YYNGEE. Trimming removed 0 bases at V and 0 bases at J, with 7 bases between. CDR3 length equals 15 residues. The DNA for the CDR3 is TGTGCCAGCAGCGTAGCTGCGGGTAGCAATCAGCCCCAGCATTTT. Protein sequence: CASSVAAGSNQPQHF.

This clonotype was observed at least ten times. This chain joins TRBV27 and TRBJ2-7; maybe TRBD2 (5 bases). This CDR3 is 14 amino acids long. V was trimmed by 0 bases and J by 2 bases, leaving 8 bases between them. The germline V gene has CDR1 MNHEY and CDR2 SMNVEV (reference sequence). The CDR3 reads CASSLSAAAYEQYF. CDR3 nucleotide sequence: TGTGCCAGCAGTTTATCAGCGGCAGCCTACGAGCAGTACTTC.

J is TRBJ1-1 and V is TRBV6-5; D call uncertain. Germline CDR1 MNHEY, CDR2 SVGAGI. V dropped 2 bases and J dropped 2 bases, with 6 bases sitting between them. This CDR3 has 13 residues. The CDR3 bases are TGTGCCAGCAGTTACAACAGTAACACTGAAGCTTTCTTT. This translates into CASSYNSNTEAFF.

This clonotype was detected ten times or more. The chain couples TRBV7-9 to TRBJ2-7, with 8 bases identical to TRBD1. Germline values: CDR1 SEHNR, CDR2 FQNEAQ (reference sequence). Trimming at V came to 5 bases and at J to 3 bases, leaving 6 bases not matched to a gene. The CDR3 contains 14 residues. For the CDR3, the DNA is TGTGCCAGCAGCAGTGGGACAGGCCACTACGAGCAGTACTTC. Amino acid sequence: CASSSGTGHYEQYF.

This chain joins TRBV11-3 and TRBJ2-2, with 8 bases that match TRBD2. The CDR3 loop spans 19 amino acids. Per germline, CDR1 SGHNT and CDR2 YENEEA. Trimming cost V 6 bases and J 5 bases; bases outside gene matches: 20. The CDR3 is CASSSGPGGSGAGTGELFF. The CDR3 coding sequence is TGTGCCAGCAGTTCCGGGCCTGGTGGTAGCGGGGCGGGAACCGGGGAGCTGTTTTTT.

The sample holds a few counts of this clonotype. The chain couples TRBV6-5 to TRBJ2-1; 7 nucleotides match TRBD2. This CDR3 has 16 amino acids. V was clipped by 1 base and J by 4 bases; unmatched bases: 7. The germline gives CDR1 MNHEY, CDR2 SVGAGI. CDR3 residues: CASSYWASGQYNEQFF. The DNA for the CDR3 is TGTGCCAGCAGTTACTGGGCTAGCGGCCAGTACAATGAGCAGTTCTTC.

CDR3 region: CASSLLTPSGGASETQYF. The DNA of the CDR3 is TGTGCCAGCAGTTTATTAACCCCTAGCGGGGGGGCCTCGGAGACCCAGTACTTC. V is TRBV27 and J is TRBJ2-5, with 12 bases lining up with TRBD2. Germline CDR1 is MNHEY and CDR2 is SMNVEV (reference sequence). J was trimmed by 5 bases and V by 1 base; bases with no gene match: 11. This CDR3 has 18 amino acids.

This clonotype appeared many times. V is TRBV5-6 and J is TRBJ1-1; a weak D match, TRBD1 (5 bases). V lost 3 bases, J lost 7 bases, and 19 bases lay in between. This CDR3 comprises 15 residues. CDR1 and CDR2 from the germline V gene are SGHDT and YYEEEE. The CDR3 loop reads CASSSREWMKGEAFF. CDR3 nucleotide sequence: TGTGCCAGCAGCTCCAGGGAGTGGATGAAAGGTGAAGCTTTCTTT.

Turning to this clonotype: A clone one base away is much larger, so this may be a read error. This chain uses TRBV28 with TRBJ2-3, with TRBD2 as a possible D gene (5 bases). Germline V gene lookup returns CDR1 MDHEN and CDR2 SYDVKM. CDR3 size: 15 residues. Trimming took 8 bases from V and 0 from J, leaving 15 bases between them. The CDR3 nucleotides read TGTGCCAGCTGTTATATGAGGGAAAGCACAGATACGCAGTATTTT. It specifies CASCYMRESTDTQYF.

On this clonotype itself: This CDR3 fails to terminate in the conserved phenylalanine or tryptophan, so it likely reflects a read error. This chain links TRBV20-1 with TRBJ2-3; 14 bases fit TRBD2. Per the germline V gene, CDR1 is DFQATT and CDR2 is SNEGSKA (reference sequence). The length of the CDR3 is 18 residues. V lost 0 bases, J lost 2 bases, and 7 bases stayed unmatched. This chain's CDR3 is CSAREAGTSGSFTDTQYL. In DNA, the CDR3 is TGCAGTGCTAGAGAAGCCGGGACTAGCGGGAGTTTCACAGATACGCAGTATCTT.

This clonotype was counted at least ten times. This chain uses TRBV14 with TRBJ1-6; D is uncertain. V lost 1 base and J 5 bases, leaving 12 bases between the germline ends. This CDR3 is built from 16 residues. Per the germline V gene, CDR1 is SGHDN and CDR2 is FVKESK. In DNA form, the CDR3 reads TGTGCCAGCAGCCAAGCGGGAACAATGGATAATTCACCCCTCCACTTT. Translated, it gives CASSQAGTMDNSPLHF.

This clonotype was picked up a small number of times. V gene TRBV24-1 combines with J gene TRBJ2-5; D uncertain. V lost 7 bases to trimming and J lost 2 bases, with 7 bases between them. The CDR3 loop spans 12 amino acids. Germline V gene sequence: CDR1 KGHDR, CDR2 SFDVKD. The DNA for the CDR3 is TGTGCCACCAGCTCGTTACAAGAGACCCAGTACTTC. It translates to CATSSLQETQYF.